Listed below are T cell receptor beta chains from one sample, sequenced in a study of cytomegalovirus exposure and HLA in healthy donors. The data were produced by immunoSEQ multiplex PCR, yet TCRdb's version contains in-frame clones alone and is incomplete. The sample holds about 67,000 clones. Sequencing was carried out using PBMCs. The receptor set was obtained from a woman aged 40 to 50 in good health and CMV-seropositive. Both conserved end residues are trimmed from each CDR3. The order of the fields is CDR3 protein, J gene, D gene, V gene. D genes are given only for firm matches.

cdr3_aa: ASRPQGIGELF; j_call: TRBJ2-2; d_call: TRBD1; v_call: TRBV7-2
cdr3_aa: ASSLIGQLPYEQY; j_call: TRBJ2-7; d_call: .; v_call: TRBV27
cdr3_aa: ASRATHTDTQY; j_call: TRBJ2-3; d_call: .; v_call: TRBV9
cdr3_aa: ASSLGGTETQY; j_call: TRBJ2-5; d_call: TRBD1; v_call: TRBV5-5
cdr3_aa: AWSVFGQPQH; j_call: TRBJ1-5; d_call: .; v_call: TRBV30
cdr3_aa: ASSLDGRQGPPTDTQY; j_call: TRBJ2-3; d_call: TRBD1; v_call: TRBV11-2
cdr3_aa: ASSLATAAAGYGYT; j_call: TRBJ1-2; d_call: .; v_call: TRBV7-8
cdr3_aa: ASSGGGEGKTEAF; j_call: TRBJ1-1; d_call: .; v_call: TRBV25-1
cdr3_aa: ASSSRDRGSGNTIY; j_call: TRBJ1-3; d_call: TRBD1; v_call: TRBV19
cdr3_aa: ASSLTGLIHFNYGYT; j_call: TRBJ1-2; d_call: .; v_call: TRBV7-9
cdr3_aa: ASNRQGADTEAF; j_call: TRBJ1-1; d_call: TRBD1; v_call: TRBV19
cdr3_aa: ASGNLTGATQY; j_call: TRBJ2-5; d_call: .; v_call: TRBV5-1
cdr3_aa: ASSPRQGWAEAF; j_call: TRBJ1-1; d_call: TRBD1; v_call: TRBV9
cdr3_aa: ASSLGPRQGLGYNSPLH; j_call: TRBJ1-6; d_call: TRBD1; v_call: TRBV7-2
cdr3_aa: ASSPTGTSSYEQY; j_call: TRBJ2-7; d_call: .; v_call: TRBV5-1
cdr3_aa: ASTPGGERTNEKLF; j_call: TRBJ1-4; d_call: .; v_call: TRBV28
cdr3_aa: ASSARGLAANEQF; j_call: TRBJ2-1; d_call: TRBD1; v_call: TRBV5-1
cdr3_aa: ASSQDRVNTGELF; j_call: TRBJ2-2; d_call: .; v_call: TRBV19
cdr3_aa: ASSLSGGQGTTEAF; j_call: TRBJ1-1; d_call: TRBD1; v_call: TRBV5-1
cdr3_aa: ASSFTGTNTEAF; j_call: TRBJ1-1; d_call: .; v_call: TRBV5-1
cdr3_aa: ASSPGQASNQPQH; j_call: TRBJ1-5; d_call: TRBD1; v_call: TRBV18
cdr3_aa: ASSTAGTGVYEQY; j_call: TRBJ2-7; d_call: TRBD1; v_call: TRBV19
cdr3_aa: ASSETGYEQY; j_call: TRBJ2-7; d_call: .; v_call: TRBV2
cdr3_aa: ASSQEGRGEVDTQY; j_call: TRBJ2-3; d_call: TRBD2; v_call: TRBV4-3
cdr3_aa: ASRIVAGGGEQF; j_call: TRBJ2-1; d_call: TRBD2; v_call: TRBV2
cdr3_aa: ASSQIRTGLETQY; j_call: TRBJ2-5; d_call: .; v_call: TRBV14
cdr3_aa: ASSQETGTGYT; j_call: TRBJ1-2; d_call: .; v_call: TRBV18
cdr3_aa: ASGGTGVQPQH; j_call: TRBJ1-5; d_call: TRBD1; v_call: TRBV19
cdr3_aa: ASRGLSSYEQY; j_call: TRBJ2-7; d_call: .; v_call: TRBV5-1